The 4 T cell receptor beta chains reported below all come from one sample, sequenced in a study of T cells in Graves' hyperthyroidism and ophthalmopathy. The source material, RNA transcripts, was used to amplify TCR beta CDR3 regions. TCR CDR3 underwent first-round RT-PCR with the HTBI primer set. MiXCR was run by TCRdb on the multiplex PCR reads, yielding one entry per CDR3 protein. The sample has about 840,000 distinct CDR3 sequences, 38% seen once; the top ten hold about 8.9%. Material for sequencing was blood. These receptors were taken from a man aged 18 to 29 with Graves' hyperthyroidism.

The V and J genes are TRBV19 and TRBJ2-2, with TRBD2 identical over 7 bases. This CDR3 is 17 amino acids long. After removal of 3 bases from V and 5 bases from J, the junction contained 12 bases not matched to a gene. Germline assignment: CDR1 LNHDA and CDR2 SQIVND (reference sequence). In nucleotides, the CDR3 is TGTGCCAGTAGTATCCGGGCGGGGGAGGCTTGGACCGGGGAGCTGTTTTTT. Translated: CASSIRAGEAWTGELFF.

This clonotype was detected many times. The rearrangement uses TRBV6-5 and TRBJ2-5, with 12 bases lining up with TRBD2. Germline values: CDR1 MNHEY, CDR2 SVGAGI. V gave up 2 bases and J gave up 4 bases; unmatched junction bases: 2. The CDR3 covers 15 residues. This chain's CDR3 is CASSYPGLAGETQYF. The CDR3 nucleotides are TGTGCCAGCAGTTACCCGGGACTAGCGGGAGAGACCCAGTACTTC.

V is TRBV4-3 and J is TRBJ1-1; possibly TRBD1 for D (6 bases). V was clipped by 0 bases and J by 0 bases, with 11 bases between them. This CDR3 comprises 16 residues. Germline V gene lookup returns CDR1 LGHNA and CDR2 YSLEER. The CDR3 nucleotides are TGCGCCAGCAGCCAAGAAGGTCAGGGGTTGAACACTGAAGCTTTCTTT. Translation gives CASSQEGQGLNTEAFF.

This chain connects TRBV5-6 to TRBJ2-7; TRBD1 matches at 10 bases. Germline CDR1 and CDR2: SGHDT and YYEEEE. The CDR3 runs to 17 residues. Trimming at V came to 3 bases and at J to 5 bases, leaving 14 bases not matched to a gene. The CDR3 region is CASSSSGLRQGADEQYF. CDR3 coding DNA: TGTGCCAGCAGCTCTTCCGGTCTACGACAGGGGGCCGACGAGCAGTACTTC.